These 32 T cell receptor beta chains were sequenced from one sample in a study of CD8 T cells in Susac syndrome. cDNA came from about 0.5 to 1 ug RNA primed by random hexamers. MiXCR, applied by TCRdb to the immunoSEQ multiplex PCR reads, yields one record per CDR3 protein. In the table there are hundreds of thousands of distinct CDR3 sequences, around 96% of which are singletons. Sequencing input: CD4+ T cells from PBMCs. These receptors were obtained from a human donor with Susac syndrome.

V usage is TRBV7-9 and J usage is TRBJ2-1, with 10 bases identical to TRBD2. CDR1 is SEHNR, CDR2 FQNEAQ, per germline (reference sequence). CDR3 length equals 16 residues. V trimming: 1 base; J trimming: 8 bases; junction bases outside the gene matches: 8. The chain's CDR3 is CASSLVLAGSIHEQFF. DNA of the CDR3: TGTGCCAGCAGCTTAGTACTAGCGGGAAGTATCCATGAGCAGTTCTTC.

As for this clonotype: One junction end does not reproduce the germline sequence, and a read error may be involved. The chain employs TRBV7-2 and TRBJ2-2; TRBD2 matches at 11 bases. CDR1 SGHTA and CDR2 FQGNSA come from the germline V gene. The CDR3 length is 14 residues. CDR3 sequence (DNA): TGTGCCAGCAGCATAGCGGGAGGGGCCGGGGAGCTGTTTTTT. This translates into CASSIAGGAGELFF.

This rearrangement joins TRBV19 to TRBJ2-4; possible D gene TRBD2, 5 bases. The CDR3 runs 15 residues. From germline, CDR1 is LNHDA and CDR2 SQIVND (reference sequence). V dropped 6 bases and J dropped 1 base, with 13 bases sitting between them. The CDR3 nucleotides read TGTGCCAGTAGCATTCAACGGGATGCCAAAAACATTCAGTACTTC. Its protein is CASSIQRDAKNIQYF.

J is TRBJ2-5 and V is TRBV20-1; D is ambiguous. The CDR3 contains 14 residues. V lost 0 bases and J 0 bases, leaving 8 bases between the germline ends. Germline-derived CDR1 and CDR2 are DFQATT and SNEGSKA (reference sequence). The CDR3 spells CSARDGRDQETQYF. CDR3 DNA sequence: TGCAGTGCTAGAGATGGCCGGGACCAAGAGACCCAGTACTTC.

V usage is TRBV12-3 or TRBV12-4 and J usage is TRBJ2-5; 7 bases are a match to TRBD2. This CDR3 spans 16 amino acids. The trim removed 5 bases at V and 1 base at J, leaving 10 bases unmatched. The CDR3 sequence is CASSARGAGSQETQYF. For the CDR3, the DNA is TGTGCCAGCAGTGCCCGGGGAGCGGGGTCCCAAGAGACCCAGTACTTC.

The chain couples TRBV18 to TRBJ2-7, with 10 positions matching TRBD2. The CDR3 spans 16 residues. The trim removed 2 bases at V and 4 bases at J, leaving 8 bases unmatched. CDR1 is KGHSH, CDR2 LQKENI, per germline. CDR3 in amino acids: CASSPSLLAGEYEQYF. The CDR3 DNA reads as TGTGCCAGCTCACCAAGTTTGCTAGCGGGAGAATACGAGCAGTACTTC. Complete variable domain (other parts from reference TRBV18 and TRBJ2-7): NAGVMQNPRHLVRRRGQEARLRCSPMKGHSHVYWYRQLPEEGLKFMVYLQKENIIDESGMPKERFSAEFPKEGPSILRIQQVVRGDSAAYFCASSPSLLAGEYEQYFGPGTRLTVT.

This chain joins TRBV30 and TRBJ2-7; D may match TRBD1 or TRBD2 (5 bases each). CDR3 size: 11 residues. Trimming left V 5 bases short and J 10 bases short, with 15 bases between. From germline, CDR1 is GTSNPN and CDR2 SVGIG (reference sequence). DNA of the CDR3: TGTGCCTGGGCCGGGACGGGGAATCAGTACTTC. It is translated as CAWAGTGNQYF.

DNA of the CDR3: TGCAGTGCTAGATTGGGCGGACCGTACAATGAGCAGTTCTTC. Translating gives CSARLGGPYNEQFF. This chain joins TRBV20-1 and TRBJ2-1; D gene ambiguous. This CDR3 comprises 14 residues. The V end was cut by 2 bases, the J end by 4 bases, with 12 bases between. Germline V CDR1 and CDR2: DFQATT, SNEGSKA (reference sequence).

The chain uses TRBV28 and TRBJ2-3, with D maybe TRBD1 (5 bases). V lost 2 bases and J lost 2, with 8 bases in between. The CDR3 totals 14 residues. Per germline, CDR1 MDHEN and CDR2 SYDVKM. The DNA of the CDR3 is TGTGCCAGCAGTTTAGGGGCTAACACAGATACGCAGTATTTT. Translated, it gives CASSLGANTDTQYF.

This chain joins TRBV29-1 and TRBJ1-1; D is perhaps TRBD1 (5 bases). The CDR3 has 14 residues. The V and J ends lost 7 bases and 6 bases respectively, with 21 bases between them. Germline V gene data show CDR1 as SQVTM and CDR2 as ANQGSEA. CDR3 nucleotide sequence: TGCAGCGCTTACGTTGACAGCTCTGTCGCTGAAGCTTTCTTT. Translated: CSAYVDSSVAEAFF.

The chain employs TRBV15 and TRBJ1-1; D call uncertain. V lost 4 bases to trimming and J lost 4 bases, with 10 bases between them. Germline CDR1 LNHNV, CDR2 YYDKDF (reference sequence). The CDR3 runs to 13 residues. The CDR3 DNA sequence: TGTGCCACCAGCATAGAGGTAGTCACTGAAGCTTTCTTT. Amino acid sequence: CATSIEVVTEAFF.

This clonotype turned up a few times. The junction differs from germline at one of its ends, possibly a read error. The chain recombines TRBV7-9 with TRBJ1-2; D gene uncertain. CDR3 length: 12 amino acids. Germline assignment: CDR1 SEHNR and CDR2 FQNEAQ (reference sequence). For the CDR3, the DNA is TGTGCTAGCAGCTTAGACGGCTATGGCTACACCTTC. Protein product: CASSLDGYGYTF.

The V call is TRBV20-1, the J call TRBJ2-7, with TRBD2 matching over 13 bases. V shed 3 bases and J 7 bases; nucleotides not matched to a gene: 9. CDR3 length: 15 amino acids. In germline, CDR1 is DFQATT, CDR2 SNEGSKA (reference sequence). CDR3 amino acids: CSASRTGTSGKEQYF. The CDR3 nucleotides read TGCAGTGCTAGCCGAACCGGGACTAGCGGGAAGGAGCAGTACTTC.

This clonotype was picked up one time. The CDR3 here is CATSRVLGSNEQFF. DNA of the CDR3: TGTGCCACCAGCAGAGTCTTGGGTAGCAATGAGCAGTTCTTC. The chain couples TRBV15 to TRBJ2-1; D remains unclear. Trimming stripped 1 base from V and 6 bases from J, with 10 bases between. CDR1 is LNHNV and CDR2 is YYDKDF in the germline V gene (reference sequence). This CDR3 is built from 14 residues.

This clonotype was seen a single time. V and J are TRBV29-1 and TRBJ1-5, with 8 positions matching TRBD1. The germline gives CDR1 SQVTM, CDR2 ANQGSEA. This CDR3 region has 14 residues. V dropped 6 bases and J dropped 5; count of bases not matched to a gene: 9. DNA for the CDR3: TGCAGCGTACGGACAGGGAGCTCGCATCAGCCCCAGCATTTT. Protein product: CSVRTGSSHQPQHF. The variable domain in full, with the rest retrieved from reference TRBV29-1 and TRBJ1-5, is SAVISQKPSRDICQRGTSLTIQCQVDSQVTMMFWYRQQPGQSLTLIATANQGSEATYESGFVIDKFPISRPNLTFSTLTVSNMSPEDSSIYLCSVRTGSSHQPQHFGDGTRLSIL.

In DNA, the CDR3 is TGTGCCAGCAGTTTAAAGGAAACCGGGGAGCTGTTTTTT. It yields the protein CASSLKETGELFF. The chain combines TRBV12-3 or TRBV12-4 with TRBJ2-2; D is uncertain. This CDR3 has 13 amino acids. The V end lost 2 bases, the J end lost 5 bases, and 6 bases lay between the germline ends.

This rearrangement joins TRBV7-8 to TRBJ2-3, with 11 bases lining up with TRBD2. J was trimmed by 0 bases and V by 1 base; bases with no gene match: 3. The germline gives CDR1 SGHVS, CDR2 FQNEAQ. The CDR3 totals 17 residues. The CDR3 DNA is TGTGCCAGCAGCTTAGGGGGACTAGCGGCTAGCACAGATACGCAGTATTTT. Its protein is CASSLGGLAASTDTQYF. The full variable domain, completed using reference TRBV7-8 and TRBJ2-3, is GAGVSQSPRYKVAKRGQDVALRCDPISGHVSLFWYQQALGQGPEFLTYFQNEAQLDKSGLPSDRFFAERPEGSVSTLKIQRTQQEDSAVYLCASSLGGLAASTDTQYFGPGTRLTVL.

The gene calls are TRBV9 and TRBJ2-3; no clear D gene. The ends were cut back, 2 bases at V and 1 base at J, with 5 bases in the middle. This CDR3 has 13 amino acids. Germline values: CDR1 SGDLS, CDR2 YYNGEE. DNA of the CDR3: TGTGCCAGCAGCGTTCCAGGCACAGATACGCAGTATTTT. This codes for CASSVPGTDTQYF.

The count of this clonotype is one. The chain combines TRBV6-1 with TRBJ1-5; 10 positions agree with TRBD1. After removal of 6 bases from V and 4 bases from J, the junction contained 9 bases not matched to a gene. Per germline, CDR1 MNHNS and CDR2 SASEGT. This CDR3 has 16 amino acids. The CDR3 region is CASSPDRGPQNQPQHF. The DNA for the CDR3 is TGTGCCAGCAGCCCCGACAGGGGGCCTCAAAATCAGCCCCAGCATTTT.

The chain joins TRBV11-1 to TRBJ2-7; possibly TRBD2 for D (6 bases). V was shortened by 6 bases and J by 4 bases, with 16 bases between the two germline ends. Germline assignment: CDR1 SGHAT and CDR2 FQDESV (reference sequence). The CDR3 runs 14 residues. The CDR3 DNA is TGTGCCAGCAGGGGACTCCCAGACTTTTACGAGCAGTACTTC. It yields the protein CASRGLPDFYEQYF.

This chain connects TRBV5-1 to TRBJ1-1, with 10 bases identical to TRBD1. Germline CDR1 reads SGHRS; CDR2 reads YFSETQ. V trimming: 4 bases; J trimming: 5 bases; junction bases outside the gene matches: 5. The CDR3 extends over 14 amino acids. The CDR3 DNA reads as TGCGCCAGCAGCGCGGGACAGGGGAAGACTGAAGCTTTCTTT. It yields the protein CASSAGQGKTEAFF.

J is TRBJ2-2 and V is TRBV5-1; 9 bases map to TRBD2. The J segment lost 5 bases and the V segment lost 6 bases, leaving 8 bases of the junction unmatched. CDR3 length equals 15 residues. Germline V CDR1 and CDR2: SGHRS, YFSETQ. DNA for the CDR3: TGCGCCAGCAACATAGCGGGAGCCTTTACCGGGGAGCTGTTTTTT. Translation: CASNIAGAFTGELFF.

The rearrangement joins TRBV4-1 to TRBJ2-2; D is unclear. V gave up 4 bases and J gave up 5 bases, with 8 bases separating them. In germline, CDR1 is MGHRA, CDR2 YSYEKL. The CDR3 has 13 residues. The CDR3 DNA follows: TGCGCCAGCAGCCGATGGACGACCGGGGAGCTGTTTTTT. Protein: CASSRWTTGELFF.

The chain has TRBV12-5 and TRBJ2-4; D is uncertain. V was clipped by 7 bases and J by 0 bases, with 10 bases between them. CDR3 length: 14 amino acids. Germline CDR1 and CDR2: LGHNT and FRNRAP. The CDR3 spells CASEYLGAKNIQYF. CDR3 nucleotides: TGTGCTAGTGAATATCTGGGAGCCAAAAACATTCAGTACTTC.

This clonotype was observed a single time. The CDR3 nucleotides read TGTGCCAGCTCACCATCGGGAGCAAAACTTTGGGTTCCGGCAGATACGCAGTATTTT. This codes for CASSPSGAKLWVPADTQYF. The V and J genes are TRBV18 and TRBJ2-3; possible D gene TRBD2, 6 bases. The CDR3 contains 19 residues. Germline CDR1 KGHSH, CDR2 LQKENI. The V gene lost 2 bases and the J gene lost 4 bases, with 25 bases spanning the gap.

V is TRBV20-1 and J is TRBJ1-1, with a tentative D call TRBD1 (5 bases). Deletions cut 3 bases from V and 1 base from J, with 9 bases between. Per the germline V gene, CDR1 is DFQATT and CDR2 is SNEGSKA (reference sequence). This CDR3 contains 13 residues. CDR3 in amino acids: CSASSGANTEAFF. Written as DNA, the CDR3 is TGCAGTGCTAGTAGCGGGGCGAACACTGAAGCTTTCTTT.

The chain has TRBV20-1 and TRBJ1-1; 7 bases line up with TRBD1. Germline V gene data show CDR1 as DFQATT and CDR2 as SNEGSKA (reference sequence). The CDR3 sequence is 14 residues long. V shed 2 bases, J shed 5 bases, and the junction held 8 bases outside the gene matches. Here the CDR3 DNA reads TGCAGTGCTAGAATAATGGGACAGACAACTGAAGCTTTCTTT. Its translation is CSARIMGQTTEAFF.

The V and J genes are TRBV5-1 and TRBJ2-3; D is unclear. The CDR3 extends over 15 amino acids. V was trimmed by 7 bases and J by 3 bases, leaving 18 bases between them. CDR1 is SGHRS, CDR2 YFSETQ, per germline. CDR3 bases: TGCGCCAGCTTTGTAGACTCTGGACGAACAGATACGCAGTATTTT. It codes for CASFVDSGRTDTQYF.

DNA of the CDR3: TGTGCCAGCAGTGAATCTAGAAGTATGAGTCCGGTCGGTGGCTACACCTTC. This codes for CASSESRSMSPVGGYTF. The chain joins TRBV6-1 to TRBJ1-2, with D unclear. The CDR3 extends over 17 amino acids. The germline gives CDR1 MNHNS, CDR2 SASEGT. V dropped 2 bases and J dropped 7 bases, with 23 bases sitting between them.

The chain carries TRBV12-5 and TRBJ1-1; TRBD1 matches at 7 bases. The CDR3 is made up of 16 amino acids. CDR1 LGHNT and CDR2 FRNRAP come from the germline V gene. The trim removed 6 bases at V and 0 bases at J, leaving 10 bases unmatched. DNA of the CDR3: TGTGCTAGTGGCCTCCCCAGGGGGGGATTGAACACTGAAGCTTTCTTT. Its protein is CASGLPRGGLNTEAFF.

The chain combines TRBV7-3 with TRBJ1-2; no clear D gene. The ends were cut back, 2 bases at V and 6 bases at J, with 10 bases in the middle. The CDR3 length is 13 residues. Germline V gene data show CDR1 as SGHTA and CDR2 as FQGTGA. The CDR3 region is CASSLVPGDGYTF. CDR3 nucleotides: TGTGCCAGCAGCTTAGTCCCGGGTGATGGCTACACCTTC.

The J gene is TRBJ2-5, the V gene TRBV29-1, with TRBD2 matching 7 bases. The germline V gene has CDR1 SQVTM and CDR2 ANQGSEA. CDR3 length equals 16 residues. After removal of 5 bases from V and 4 bases from J, the junction contained 16 bases not matched to a gene. CDR3 loop: CSVIQGSGSWGETQYF. CDR3 DNA: TGCAGCGTTATCCAGGGTAGCGGGTCATGGGGAGAGACCCAGTACTTC.